A single sample gave rise to the 32 T cell receptor beta chains below, sequenced in a study of T-cell reconstitution after alpha-beta-depleted transplantation in children (dated by TCRdb to 2015 to 2016). The method was PCR. The reads were generated on an Illumina HiSeq 2500. To normalize quantification of the TCRbeta repertoire, the TCR libraries were built with molecular barcoding that relied on unique molecular identifiers. TCRdb handled the public reads itself, with Q25 trimming in fastp and clone calling in MiXCR, and kept productive beta chains. Every CDR3 protein is listed once, alongside the most common genes and DNA of its rows. The sample table shows around 530,000 distinct CDR3 sequences, and over 25% are seen once. The top ten hold 2% to 3% of the sample. Sequencing was performed on PBMCs from the stem cell graft donor, taken from the stem cell graft. The receptors derive from a human donor who donated a stem cell graft to a child with aplastic anemia.

This clonotype came up a few times. The genes are TRBV29-1 and TRBJ2-7, with 9 bases identical to TRBD1. This CDR3 has 14 amino acids. In germline, CDR1 is SQVTM, CDR2 ANQGSEA. V lost 5 bases to trimming and J lost 3 bases; unmatched junction nucleotides: 8. DNA for the CDR3: TGCAGCGTTAAAACCGGGACAGGGCTCTACGAGCAGTACTTC. Translated, it gives CSVKTGTGLYEQYF.

The V gene is TRBV5-1, the J gene TRBJ1-6; D is unclear. The CDR3 runs 15 residues. Germline V CDR1 and CDR2: SGHRS, YFSETQ. Trimming removed 0 bases from V and 7 bases from J, with 11 bases in between. The CDR3 DNA reads TGCGCCAGCAGCTTGGCCGAGAGTTTAAATTCACCCCTCCACTTT. This encodes CASSLAESLNSPLHF.

This clonotype was recorded a few times. The V gene is TRBV7-9, the J gene TRBJ2-1; possible D gene TRBD2, 6 bases. Trimming pared 5 bases from V and 8 bases from J, leaving 13 bases between. CDR1 is SEHNR and CDR2 is FQNEAQ in the germline V gene (reference sequence). There are 13 residues in the CDR3. The CDR3 DNA follows: TGTGCCAGCAGCCGCGGGGCCTCAGATGAGCAGTTCTTC. Its protein product is CASSRGASDEQFF. Filled out from reference TRBV7-9 and TRBJ2-1, the complete variable domain reads DTGVSQNPRHKITKRGQNVTFRCDPISEHNRLYWYRQTLGQGPEFLTYFQNEAQLEKSRLLSDRFSAERPKGSFSTLEIQRTEQGDSAMYLCASSRGASDEQFFGPGTRLTVL.

The CDR3 DNA reads as TGCGCCAGCAGCCTGGGCGGACGGTCGGGCGAAAAACTGTTTTTT. Its protein product is CASSLGGRSGEKLFF. The V and J genes are TRBV5-1 and TRBJ1-4; no clear D. Germline V gene lookup returns CDR1 SGHRS and CDR2 YFSETQ. The V gene lost 4 bases and the J gene lost 8 bases, with 18 bases spanning the gap. This CDR3 has 15 residues.

This chain connects TRBV20-1 to TRBJ1-3; 10 positions match TRBD1. J was trimmed by 1 base and V by 5 bases; bases with no gene match: 5. CDR3 length: 15 amino acids. CDR1 is DFQATT and CDR2 is SNEGSKA in the germline V gene (reference sequence). CDR3 sequence reads: CSALDRGRSGNTIYF. The CDR3 nucleotides read TGCAGTGCTTTGGACAGGGGGAGATCTGGAAACACCATATATTTT.

The chain employs TRBV27 and TRBJ1-2; D is ambiguous. This CDR3 region has 13 residues. The germline V gene encodes CDR1 MNHEY and CDR2 SMNVEV (reference sequence). Trimming removed 2 bases at V and 8 bases at J, with 12 bases between. CDR3 bases: TGTGCCAGCAGTTTAAGTACAGTGCAAGGCTACACCTTC. Translating gives CASSLSTVQGYTF.

The genes are TRBV10-3 and TRBJ2-1; D is perhaps TRBD2 (5 bases). There are 15 residues in the CDR3. The germline V gene has CDR1 ENHRY and CDR2 SYGVKD. Trimming removed 8 bases from V and 0 bases from J, with 14 bases in between. CDR3 nucleotides: TGTGCCATCCGAACGGGATCGGGCTCCTACAATGAGCAGTTCTTC. It encodes CAIRTGSGSYNEQFF.

Notes on this clonotype: The junction departs from the called germline gene at one end, perhaps through a read error. The V gene is TRBV11-2, the J gene TRBJ1-6; D remains ambiguous. The V gene's germline CDR1 is SGHAT and CDR2 FQNNGV. There are 13 residues in the CDR3. The CDR3 sequence is CTSSLEGNSPLHF. CDR3 coding DNA: TGTACCAGCAGCTTAGAAGGGAATTCACCCCTCCACTTT.

This clonotype has just a few counts. The junction differs from germline at one of its ends, possibly a read error. The chain links TRBV5-1 to TRBJ2-3; 14 nucleotides match TRBD2. This CDR3 spans 16 amino acids. CDR1 and CDR2 from the germline V gene are SGHRS and YFSETQ. DNA for the CDR3: TGTGCCAGCAGTTCGGGGACTAGCGGGAGTACAGATACGCAGTATTTT. Its protein is CASSSGTSGSTDTQYF.

The chain carries TRBV3-1 and TRBJ2-7, with D unresolved. This CDR3 comprises 12 residues. The V end was cut by 2 bases, the J end by 3 bases, with 5 bases between. The germline CDR1 and CDR2 sequences are LGHDT and YNNKEL (reference sequence). The CDR3 loop reads CASSQTNYEQYF. The CDR3 region has the DNA TGTGCCAGCAGCCAAACCAACTACGAGCAGTACTTC.

The rearrangement uses TRBV7-9 and TRBJ1-5; tentatively, D is TRBD1 (6 bases). The CDR3 is 14 residues long. With 5 bases removed from V and 3 bases from J, the gap between germline ends came to 11 bases. CDR1 is SEHNR and CDR2 is FQNEAQ in the germline V gene (reference sequence). The CDR3 nucleotides are TGTGCCAGCAGCAAAGGGGGTATCAATCAGCCCCAGCATTTT. It encodes CASSKGGINQPQHF.

This clonotype was seen a few times. The chain carries TRBV7-8 and TRBJ2-2; no firm D call. This CDR3 is built from 15 residues. Germline V gives CDR1 SGHVS, CDR2 FQNEAQ. V gave up 5 bases and J gave up 2 bases, with 12 bases separating them. The CDR3 sequence is CASSPTHSNTGELFF. The CDR3 region has the DNA TGTGCCAGCAGCCCAACCCACAGCAACACCGGGGAGCTGTTTTTT.

The chain carries TRBV4-3 and TRBJ2-1; D gene ambiguous. The CDR3 length is 13 residues. From germline, CDR1 is LGHNA and CDR2 YSLEER. V lost 4 bases and J lost 6, with 10 bases in between. The CDR3 region is CASSPLIANEQFF. CDR3 sequence (DNA): TGCGCCAGCAGCCCCTTAATCGCCAATGAGCAGTTCTTC.

This clonotype was detected only a few times. Here the CDR3 reads CTGGYSETNEQFF. The CDR3 nucleotides read TGCACCGGGGGGTATAGCGAGACAAATGAGCAGTTCTTC. The J gene is TRBJ2-1, the V gene TRBV29-1; the match to TRBD2 covers 7 bases. The CDR3 covers 13 residues. In germline, CDR1 is SQVTM, CDR2 ANQGSEA.

This clonotype appeared a few times. The chain couples TRBV7-2 to TRBJ2-1, with D possibly TRBD1 on 5 matching bases. CDR3 length: 13 residues. Per the germline V gene, CDR1 is SGHTA and CDR2 is FQGNSA. Trimming shortened V by 4 bases and J by 3 bases, and 7 bases separated the two germline ends. CDR3 amino acids: CASSSTVYNEQFF. As DNA, the CDR3 is TGTGCCAGCAGCTCGACAGTCTACAATGAGCAGTTCTTC.

V usage is TRBV5-4 and J usage is TRBJ2-1; D is possibly TRBD1 or TRBD2 (5 bases each). Trimming shortened V by 4 bases and J by 6 bases, and 17 bases separated the two germline ends. Germline V gene sequence: CDR1 SGHNT, CDR2 YYREEE (reference sequence). The length of the CDR3 is 15 residues. The CDR3 spells CASSPTGTSFNEQFF. The CDR3 DNA follows: TGTGCCAGCAGCCCGACTGGGACGTCTTTCAATGAGCAGTTCTTC.

The CDR3 nucleotides are TGCGCCAGCAGCGCCGCCGACAGTTACTTTCAAGAGACCCAGTACTTC. This encodes CASSAADSYFQETQYF. The V and J genes are TRBV5-1 and TRBJ2-5, with D perhaps TRBD1 (5 bases). Germline assignment: CDR1 SGHRS and CDR2 YFSETQ. Trimming stripped 4 bases from V and 2 bases from J, with 18 bases between. There are 16 residues in the CDR3. The variable domain in full, completed from reference TRBV5-1 and TRBJ2-5, reads KAGVTQTPRYLIKTRGQQVTLSCSPISGHRSVSWYQQTPGQGLQFLFEYFSETQRNKGNFPGRFSGRQFSNSRSEMNVSTLELGDSALYLCASSAADSYFQETQYFGPGTRLLVL.

This sequence joins TRBV19 and TRBJ2-1; D gene uncertain. Per germline, CDR1 LNHDA and CDR2 SQIVND (reference sequence). This CDR3 region has 15 residues. The V end was cut by 6 bases, the J end by 4 bases, with 16 bases between. The CDR3 spells CASRVEGIAYNEQFF. The CDR3 region has the DNA TGTGCCAGTAGAGTAGAAGGGATCGCTTACAATGAGCAGTTCTTC.

This clonotype was observed a handful of times. This sequence joins TRBV2 and TRBJ2-4; 7 bases map to TRBD1. This CDR3 spans 14 amino acids. The J segment lost 1 base and the V segment lost 5 bases, leaving 2 bases of the junction unmatched. CDR1 and CDR2 (germline): SNHLY, FYNNEI. CDR3: CASSRQGAKNIQYF. CDR3 coding DNA: TGTGCCAGCAGTCGACAGGGCGCCAAAAACATTCAGTACTTC.

CDR3 sequence: CSARESRTNTYEQYF. The CDR3 nucleotides are TGCAGTGCTAGAGAGTCTCGGACAAATACCTACGAGCAGTACTTC. The J gene is TRBJ2-7, the V gene TRBV20-1; possibly TRBD1 for D (5 bases). Germline V gives CDR1 DFQATT, CDR2 SNEGSKA (reference sequence). The CDR3 has 15 amino acids. The germline V and J ends were trimmed by 0 bases and 2 bases, with 14 bases remaining between them.

The chain recombines TRBV9 with TRBJ2-1; 8 bases line up with TRBD2. The CDR3 runs to 16 residues. Germline lookup yields CDR1 SGDLS and CDR2 YYNGEE. With 0 bases clipped from V and 6 bases from J, the junction kept 8 bases outside the gene matches. DNA for the CDR3: TGTGCCAGCAGCGTAGGAATCGGCGGGGGGATCAATGAGCAGTTCTTC. Encoded protein: CASSVGIGGGINEQFF. Based on the CDR3 plus reference TRBV9 and TRBJ2-1, the full variable domain is DSGVTQTPKHLITATGQRVTLRCSPRSGDLSVYWYQQSLDQGLQFLIQYYNGEERAKGNILERFSAQQFPDLHSELNLSSLELGDSALYFCASSVGIGGGINEQFFGPGTRLTVL.

This clonotype came up a few times. The chain employs TRBV28 and TRBJ1-5; D gene ambiguous. Germline CDR1 MDHEN, CDR2 SYDVKM. This CDR3 spans 14 amino acids. V was pared by 4 bases and J by 0 bases, with 7 bases between. The CDR3 is CASSSPYSNQPQHF. The CDR3 DNA follows: TGTGCCAGCAGTTCCCCGTATAGCAATCAGCCCCAGCATTTT.

This clonotype was seen more than once but under ten times. The genes are TRBV10-3 and TRBJ1-1; D gene uncertain. Germline loops: CDR1 ENHRY, CDR2 SYGVKD. The CDR3 contains 11 residues. The V and J ends lost 5 bases and 6 bases respectively, with 7 bases between them. The CDR3 DNA is TGTGCCATCAGTCCTGGATCTGAAGCTTTCTTT. Its protein product is CAISPGSEAFF.

The table lists this clonotype with a few counts. The rearrangement uses TRBV19 and TRBJ2-3; a weak D match, TRBD2 (6 bases). The CDR3 is 14 residues long. The germline CDR1 and CDR2 sequences are LNHDA and SQIVND (reference sequence). V was cut by 5 bases and J by 3 bases, with 12 bases left in between. CDR3 bases: TGTGCCAGTAGTTATCCGGGGAGGACAGATACGCAGTATTTT. This codes for CASSYPGRTDTQYF. The full variable domain, its missing parts supplied by reference TRBV19 and TRBJ2-3, is DGGITQSPKYLFRKEGQNVTLSCEQNLNHDAMYWYRQDPGQGLRLIYYSQIVNDFQKGDIAEGYSVSREKKESFPLTVTSAQKNPTAFYLCASSYPGRTDTQYFGPGTRLTVL.

DNA of the CDR3: TGTGCCAGCAGCCCCGCCCGATCATTGAGGCAGCCCCAGCATTTT. This gives the protein CASSPARSLRQPQHF. The J gene is TRBJ1-5, the V gene TRBV7-1; D ambiguous. TRBV7-1 is known as an ORF, though its function is uncertain. The CDR3 length is 15 residues. V shed 5 bases and J shed 7 bases, with 18 bases lying between them.

This clonotype turned up a few times. The chain uses TRBV29-1 and TRBJ1-2; no clear D. CDR1 is SQVTM and CDR2 is ANQGSEA in the germline V gene. CDR3 length: 12 amino acids. Between the trimmed V and J ends, which lost 0 bases and 4 bases, there was a span of 6 bases. CDR3 coding DNA: TGCAGCGTTGAAGATCCCGTCTATGGCTACACCTTC. Its translation is CSVEDPVYGYTF.

In its sample, this clonotype was seen a few times. The V gene is TRBV7-2, the J gene TRBJ2-2; perhaps TRBD2 as D (6 bases). This CDR3 is built from 17 residues. Trimming took off 5 bases at V and 4 bases at J, with 20 bases between the two ends. CDR1 and CDR2 (germline): SGHTA, FQGNSA. The CDR3 sequence is CASSPGAAGRSTGELFF. The CDR3 DNA is TGTGCCAGCAGCCCTGGAGCTGCGGGAAGGTCCACCGGGGAGCTGTTTTTT. Drawing the rest from reference TRBV7-2 and TRBJ2-2, the complete variable domain is GAGVSQSPSNKVTEKGKDVELRCDPISGHTALYWYRQSLGQGLEFLIYFQGNSAPDKSGLPSDRFSAERTGGSVSTLTIQRTQQEDSAVYLCASSPGAAGRSTGELFFGEGSRLTVL.

The chain is built from TRBV25-1 and TRBJ2-6; tentative D call: TRBD1 (5 bases). The germline V gene encodes CDR1 MGHDK and CDR2 SYGVNS. The CDR3 consists of 14 residues. Trimming left V 6 bases short and J 1 base short, with 7 bases between. The CDR3 is CASSWTSGANVLTF. In nucleotides, the CDR3 is TGTGCCAGCAGCTGGACATCTGGGGCCAACGTCCTGACTTTC.

This clonotype was counted a few times. The gene calls are TRBV27 and TRBJ2-4; 10 positions match TRBD2. The CDR3 is made up of 15 amino acids. Germline V gene lookup returns CDR1 MNHEY and CDR2 SMNVEV (reference sequence). With V trimmed by 5 bases and J by 11 bases, 12 bases remained unmatched. DNA for the CDR3: TGTGCCAGCAGTGTCGCCGGGACTAGCGCGCAAGTTCAGTACTTC. Translating it yields CASSVAGTSAQVQYF.

This clonotype was observed many times. V and J are TRBV28 and TRBJ2-6; tentatively, D is TRBD1 (7 bases). V was cut by 7 bases and J by 4 bases, with 17 bases left in between. CDR3 length: 16 amino acids. CDR1 is MDHEN and CDR2 is SYDVKM in the germline V gene. The CDR3 DNA sequence: TGTGCCAGCAACGGAGGGGGCGCCTCGGGGGCCAACGTCCTGACTTTC. The encoded protein is CASNGGGASGANVLTF.

The chain is built from TRBV4-1 and TRBJ2-5; a weak D match, TRBD1 (5 bases). Germline V gene data show CDR1 as MGHRA and CDR2 as YSYEKL. Trimming cost V 0 bases and J 5 bases, with 13 bases left between them. This CDR3 spans 15 amino acids. CDR3 in DNA: TGCGCCAGCAGCCAAGACCAGGGCATGCGGGAGACCCAGTACTTC. Protein sequence: CASSQDQGMRETQYF.

This clonotype was seen a few times. The rearrangement uses TRBV6-1 and TRBJ1-1; unclear D gene. The CDR3 has 14 amino acids. In germline, CDR1 is MNHNS, CDR2 SASEGT. Trimming removed 0 bases at V and 5 bases at J, with 10 bases between. CDR3: CASSEALRRTEAFF. CDR3 in DNA: TGTGCCAGCAGTGAAGCCTTGAGACGAACTGAAGCTTTCTTT.